This paragraph reports one TCR beta chain. Produced via immunoSEQ multiplex PCR; TCRdb's table is partial and in-frame only. The sample has around 76,000 clones, roughly 89% seen once. The record originates from a study of technical replicates of blood from four donors. This TCR was sampled from a human donor in good health. The sample taken for sequencing was T cells isolated from PBMCs.

This CDR3 reads CASSSSTGGYTF. CDR3 sequence (DNA): TGTGCCAGCAGCTCCTCCACAGGGGGCTACACCTTC. The chain carries TRBV11-2 and TRBJ1-2; perhaps TRBD1 as D (6 bases). There are 12 residues in the CDR3. CDR1 SGHAT and CDR2 FQNNGV come from the germline V gene. V was pared by 4 bases and J by 8 bases, with 11 bases between.